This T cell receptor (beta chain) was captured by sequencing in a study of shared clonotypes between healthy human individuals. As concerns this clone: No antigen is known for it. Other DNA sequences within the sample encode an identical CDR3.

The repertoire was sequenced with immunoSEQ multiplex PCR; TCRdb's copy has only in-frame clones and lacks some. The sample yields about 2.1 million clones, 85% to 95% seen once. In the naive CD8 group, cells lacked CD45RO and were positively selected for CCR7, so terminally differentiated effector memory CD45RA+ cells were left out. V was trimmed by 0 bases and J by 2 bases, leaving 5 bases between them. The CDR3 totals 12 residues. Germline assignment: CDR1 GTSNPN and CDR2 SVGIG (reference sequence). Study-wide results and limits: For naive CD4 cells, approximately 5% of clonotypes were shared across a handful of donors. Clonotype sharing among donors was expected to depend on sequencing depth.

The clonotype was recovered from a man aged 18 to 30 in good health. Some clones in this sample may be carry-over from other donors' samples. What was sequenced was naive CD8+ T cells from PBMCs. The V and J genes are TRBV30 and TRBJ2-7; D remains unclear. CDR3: CAWSVLPYEQYF. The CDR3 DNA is TGTGCCTGGAGTGTCTTGCCCTACGAGCAGTACTTC.